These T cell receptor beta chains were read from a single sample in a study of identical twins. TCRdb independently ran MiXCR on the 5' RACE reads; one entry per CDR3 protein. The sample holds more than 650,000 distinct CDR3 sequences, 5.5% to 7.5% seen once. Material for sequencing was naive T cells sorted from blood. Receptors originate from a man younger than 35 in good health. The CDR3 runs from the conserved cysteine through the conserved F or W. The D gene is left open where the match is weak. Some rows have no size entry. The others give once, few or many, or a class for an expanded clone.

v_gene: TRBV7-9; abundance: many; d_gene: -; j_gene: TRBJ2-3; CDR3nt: TGTGCCAGCACTCGCTTTCCATCGAGATCGGATACGCAGTATTTT; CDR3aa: CASTRFPSRSDTQYF
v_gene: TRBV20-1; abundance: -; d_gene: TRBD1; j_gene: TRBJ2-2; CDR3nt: TGCAGTGCTAGTGGGGACAGGGGATACACCGGGGAGCTGTTTTTT; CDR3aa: CSASGDRGYTGELFF
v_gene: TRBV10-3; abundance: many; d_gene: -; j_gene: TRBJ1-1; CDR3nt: TGTGCCATCAGACGGACAGAAATGAACACTGAAGCTTTCTTT; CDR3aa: CAIRRTEMNTEAFF
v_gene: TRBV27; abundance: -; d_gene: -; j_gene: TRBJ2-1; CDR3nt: TGTGCCAGCAGTCCGAGACCTCGGGACTTTTTTCCGTACAATGAGCAGTTCTTC; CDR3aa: CASSPRPRDFFPYNEQFF
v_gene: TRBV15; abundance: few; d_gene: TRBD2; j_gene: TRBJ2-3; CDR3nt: TGTGCCACTGGAGCGGGGATACGGGCCAGAGGAACAGATACGCAGTATTTT; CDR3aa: CATGAGIRARGTDTQYF
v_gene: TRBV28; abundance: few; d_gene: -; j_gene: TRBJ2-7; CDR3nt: TGTGCCAGCAGGCCCGCGGGGCAGAACTACGAGCAGTACTTC; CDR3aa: CASRPAGQNYEQYF
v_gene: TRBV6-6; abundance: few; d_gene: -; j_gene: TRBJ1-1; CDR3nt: TGTGCCAGCAGTTACTCCCCAAGAGGTGAAGCTTTCTTT; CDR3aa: CASSYSPRGEAFF
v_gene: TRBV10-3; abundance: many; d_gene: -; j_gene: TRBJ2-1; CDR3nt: TGTGCCATCAGTCCGAAGGGGGGGGAGAATGAGCAGTTCTTC; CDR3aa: CAISPKGGENEQFF
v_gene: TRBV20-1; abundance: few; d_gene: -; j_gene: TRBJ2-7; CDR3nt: TGCAGTGCTAGAGTTGGGACAGCGGGCTACGAGCAGTACTTC; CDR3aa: CSARVGTAGYEQYF
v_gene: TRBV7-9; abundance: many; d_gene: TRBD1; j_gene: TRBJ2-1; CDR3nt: TGTGCCAGCAGCCCCCGCCAGGGGGTAAATGAGCAGTTCTTC; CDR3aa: CASSPRQGVNEQFF
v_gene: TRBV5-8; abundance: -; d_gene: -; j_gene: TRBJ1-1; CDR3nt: TGTGCCAGCAGCCTGATCGAAGCTTTCTTT; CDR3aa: CASSLIEAFF
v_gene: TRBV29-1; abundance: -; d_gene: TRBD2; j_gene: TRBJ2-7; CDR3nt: TGCAGCGTAAAAGGGACTAGCGGCACAATCGAGCAGTACTTC; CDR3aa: CSVKGTSGTIEQYF
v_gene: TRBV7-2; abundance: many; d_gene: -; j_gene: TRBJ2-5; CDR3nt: TGTGCCAGCAGCGGGAGCGGAGGGAGGATGGCCCAGTACTTC; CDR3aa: CASSGSGGRMAQYF
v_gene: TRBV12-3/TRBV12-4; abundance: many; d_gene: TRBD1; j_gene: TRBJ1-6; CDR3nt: TGTGCCAGCAGTTTAAGACAGGGGAATTCACCCCTCCACTTT; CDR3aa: CASSLRQGNSPLHF
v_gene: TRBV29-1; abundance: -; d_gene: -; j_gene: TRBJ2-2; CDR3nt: TGCAGCGTTGATGGAGGGGGGAGGACCGGGGAGCTGTTTTTT; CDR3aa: CSVDGGGRTGELFF
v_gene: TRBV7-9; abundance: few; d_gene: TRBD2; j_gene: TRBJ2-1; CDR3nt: TGTGCCAGCAGCACTAAAGGCGGACTAGCGGGCTACAATGAGCAGTTCTTC; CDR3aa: CASSTKGGLAGYNEQFF
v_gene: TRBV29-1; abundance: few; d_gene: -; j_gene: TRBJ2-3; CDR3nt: TGCAGCGCTTTACTCCCCCTCACAGATACGCAGTATTTT; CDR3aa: CSALLPLTDTQYF
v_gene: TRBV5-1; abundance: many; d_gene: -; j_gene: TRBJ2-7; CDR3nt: TGCGCCAGCAGCTTTGCGGCGGCCTACGAGCAGTACTTC; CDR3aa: CASSFAAAYEQYF
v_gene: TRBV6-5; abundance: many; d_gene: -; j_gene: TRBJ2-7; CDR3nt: TGTGCCAGCAGTTACTCAGGGGCTGCGGCTACCTACGAGCAGTACTTC; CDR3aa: CASSYSGAAATYEQYF
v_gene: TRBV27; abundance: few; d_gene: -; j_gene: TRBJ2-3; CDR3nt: TGTGCCAGCAGTTCCCTAGTGGCTACCTTAACGGGAGTGCCAGATACGCAGTATTTT; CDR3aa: CASSSLVATLTGVPDTQYF
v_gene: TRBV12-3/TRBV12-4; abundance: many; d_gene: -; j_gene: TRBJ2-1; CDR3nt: TGTGCCAGCTCCCATGGGGCTAGCTCCTTGGGCGAGCAGTTCTTC; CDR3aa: CASSHGASSLGEQFF
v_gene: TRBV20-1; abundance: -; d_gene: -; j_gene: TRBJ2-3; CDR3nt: TGCAGTGCTAGTACGGGGCGCCGGGATACGCAGTATTTT; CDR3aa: CSASTGRRDTQYF
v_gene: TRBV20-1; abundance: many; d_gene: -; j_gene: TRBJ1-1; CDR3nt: TGCAGTGCTAGAGAGTTGTTCGCTTTCTTT; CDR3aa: CSARELFAFF
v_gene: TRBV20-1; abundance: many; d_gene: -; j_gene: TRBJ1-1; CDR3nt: TGCAGTGCTAGGAGTTTCATGAACACTGAAGCTTTCTTT; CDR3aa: CSARSFMNTEAFF
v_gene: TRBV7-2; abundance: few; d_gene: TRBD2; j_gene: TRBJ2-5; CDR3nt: TGTGCCAGCAGCTTACGGATTTCGGGAGGGCGAGAGACCCAGTACTTC; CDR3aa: CASSLRISGGRETQYF
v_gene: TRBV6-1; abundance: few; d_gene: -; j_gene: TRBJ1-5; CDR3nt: TGTGCCAGCAGTGGTGACGGGCCCCAGCATTTT; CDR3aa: CASSGDGPQHF
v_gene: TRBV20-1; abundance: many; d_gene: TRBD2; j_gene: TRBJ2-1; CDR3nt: TGCAGTGCTAATAGCGGGAGGGCCAATGAGCAGTTCTTC; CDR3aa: CSANSGRANEQFF
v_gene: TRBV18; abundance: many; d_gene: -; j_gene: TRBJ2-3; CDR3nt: TGTGCCAGCTCACCACCCGGGGCAGATACGCAGTATTTT; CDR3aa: CASSPPGADTQYF
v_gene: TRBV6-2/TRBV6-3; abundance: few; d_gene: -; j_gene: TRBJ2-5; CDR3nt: TGTGCCAGCAGTTACTCGACGGCAGATCAAGAGACCCAGTACTTC; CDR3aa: CASSYSTADQETQYF
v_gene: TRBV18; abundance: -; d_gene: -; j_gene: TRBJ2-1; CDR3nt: TGTGCCAGCTCATCAACAGGGATAACCTACAATGAGCAGTTCTTC; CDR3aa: CASSSTGITYNEQFF
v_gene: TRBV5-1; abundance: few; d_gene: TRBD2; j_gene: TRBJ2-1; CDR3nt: TGCGCCAGCAGCTTCGCGTTAGCGGGAGGGCCCGACAATGAGCAGTTCTTC; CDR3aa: CASSFALAGGPDNEQFF
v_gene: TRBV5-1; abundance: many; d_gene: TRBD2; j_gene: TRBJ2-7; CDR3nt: TGCGCCAGCAGCGCAGCACTACTAGCGTCCGCCTCTCCCTACGAGCAGTACTTC; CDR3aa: CASSAALLASASPYEQYF
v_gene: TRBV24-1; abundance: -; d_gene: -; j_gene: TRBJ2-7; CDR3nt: TGTGCCACCAGTGATTCGGTGGGGGGAGAGCAGTACTTC; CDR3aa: CATSDSVGGEQYF
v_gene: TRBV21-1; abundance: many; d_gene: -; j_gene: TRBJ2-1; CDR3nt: TGTGCCAGCCCCCCGACTAGCGGGAGTAGGAATGAGCAGTTCTTC; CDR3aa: CASPPTSGSRNEQFF
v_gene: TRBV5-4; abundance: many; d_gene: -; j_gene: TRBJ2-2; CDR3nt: TGTGCCAGCAGCCTGCGTGGCGCCACCGGGGAGCTGTTTTTT; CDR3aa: CASSLRGATGELFF
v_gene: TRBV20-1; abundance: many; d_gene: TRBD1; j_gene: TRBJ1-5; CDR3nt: TGCAGTGCTAGAGTGACAGGGGCAGGCAATCAGCCCCAGCATTTT; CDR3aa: CSARVTGAGNQPQHF
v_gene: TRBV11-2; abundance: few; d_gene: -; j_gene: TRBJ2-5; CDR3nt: TGTGCCAGCAGTCGGGGGCCAAATCAAGAGACCCAGTACTTC; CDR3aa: CASSRGPNQETQYF
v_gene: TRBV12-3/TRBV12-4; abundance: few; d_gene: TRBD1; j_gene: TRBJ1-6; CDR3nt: TGTGCCAGCAGTCTACAGGAACCCGGGACAGCTGGCTCACCCCTCCACTTT; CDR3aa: CASSLQEPGTAGSPLHF
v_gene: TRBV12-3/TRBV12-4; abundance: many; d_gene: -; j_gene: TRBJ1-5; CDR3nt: TGTGCCAGCAGTTTTTGGGGGGCCAATCAGCCCCAGCATTTT; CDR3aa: CASSFWGANQPQHF
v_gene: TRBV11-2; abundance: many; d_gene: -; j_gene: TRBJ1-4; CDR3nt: TGTGCCAGCAGCGCGATTAGTCCCCTCGCTTTTGAAAAACTGTTTTTT; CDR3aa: CASSAISPLAFEKLFF
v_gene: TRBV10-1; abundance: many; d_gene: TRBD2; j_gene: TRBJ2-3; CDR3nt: TGCGCCAGCTCACGGGGGCTAGCGGGATCCACAGATACGCAGTATTTT; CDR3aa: CASSRGLAGSTDTQYF
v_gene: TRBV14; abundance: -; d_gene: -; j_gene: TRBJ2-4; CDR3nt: TGTGCCAGCAGCCCGACCCAAGGTGCAGGGGCCATTCAGTACTTC; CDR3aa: CASSPTQGAGAIQYF
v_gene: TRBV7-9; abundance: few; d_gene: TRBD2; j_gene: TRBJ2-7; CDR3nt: TGTGCCAGCAGCTTGGGCGGGAGGACCACCTACGAGCAGTACTTC; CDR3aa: CASSLGGRTTYEQYF
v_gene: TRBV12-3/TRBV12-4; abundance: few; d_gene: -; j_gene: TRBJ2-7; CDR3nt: TGTGCCAGCACCCACTACACAGGGAACAGGCCATACGAGCAGTACTTC; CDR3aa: CASTHYTGNRPYEQYF
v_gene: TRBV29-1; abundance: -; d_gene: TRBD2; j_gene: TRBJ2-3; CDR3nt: TGCAGCGTTGTTGGGGGGGAGGTCACAGATATGCAGTATTTT; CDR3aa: CSVVGGEVTDMQYF
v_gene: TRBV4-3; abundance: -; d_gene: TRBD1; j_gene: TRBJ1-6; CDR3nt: TGCGCCAGCAGCCAGATGGGACCGGGACAGGGCAATTCACCCCTCCACTTT; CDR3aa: CASSQMGPGQGNSPLHF
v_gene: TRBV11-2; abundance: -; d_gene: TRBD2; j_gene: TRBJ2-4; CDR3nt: TGTGCCAGCAGCCGTGTATCGGGGGGCAAAAACATTCAGTACTTC; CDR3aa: CASSRVSGGKNIQYF
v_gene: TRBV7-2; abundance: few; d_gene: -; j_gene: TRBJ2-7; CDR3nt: TGTGCCAGCGGGGTCCGGCCTCCCTACGAGCAGTACTTC; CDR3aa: CASGVRPPYEQYF
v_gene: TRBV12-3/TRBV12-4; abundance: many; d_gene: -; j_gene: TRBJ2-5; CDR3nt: TGTGCCAGCAGTTACAGGGAACAAGAGACCCAGTACTTC; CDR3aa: CASSYREQETQYF
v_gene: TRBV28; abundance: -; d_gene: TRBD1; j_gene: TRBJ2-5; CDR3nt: TGTGCCAGCAGTCTCTCCGGACAGGGGGTAGAGACCCAGTACTTC; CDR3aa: CASSLSGQGVETQYF
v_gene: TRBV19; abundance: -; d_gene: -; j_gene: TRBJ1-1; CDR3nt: TGTGCCAGTAGTATGTGGCAGCCACCGAACACTGAAGCTTTCTTT; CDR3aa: CASSMWQPPNTEAFF
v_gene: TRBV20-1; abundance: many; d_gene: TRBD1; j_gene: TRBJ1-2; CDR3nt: TGCAGTGCTAAGGGTCAGGGGGCGATTGGCTACACCTTC; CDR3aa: CSAKGQGAIGYTF
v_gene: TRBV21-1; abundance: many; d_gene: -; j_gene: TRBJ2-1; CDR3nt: TGTGCCAGCAGCAAAGCGAATGGGGCTAGCGGCGACTACAATGAGCAGTTCTTC; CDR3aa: CASSKANGASGDYNEQFF